Listed below are T cell receptor beta chains from one sample, sequenced in a study of cytomegalovirus exposure and HLA in healthy donors. Method: immunoSEQ multiplex PCR; TCRdb's copy keeps in-frame clones and lacks some. This sample has about 200,000 clones, with roughly 77% found just once. Sequencing was carried out using PBMCs. All receptors derive from a male donor in good health and CMV-seropositive. Each CDR3 is given with its conserved first and last residue. The D gene is left open where the match is weak. The size field is filled for only some rows; it gives once, few, many or a size class.

j_call: TRBJ1-1
clone_size: .
d_call: TRBD1
v_call: TRBV4-3
cdr3_nt: TGCGCCAGCAGCCGGACTACCGGGACAGCGTTTGAAGCTTTCTTT
cdr3_aa: CASSRTTGTAFEAFF

j_call: TRBJ2-7
clone_size: once
d_call: .
v_call: TRBV5-1
cdr3_nt: TGCGCCAGCAGCTTTCAGGGGCGAGGGTCCTACGAGCAGTACTTC
cdr3_aa: CASSFQGRGSYEQYF

j_call: TRBJ2-7
clone_size: .
d_call: .
v_call: TRBV28
cdr3_nt: TGTGCCAGCAGTTTCTCATCGCTACGGGGCGAGCAGTACTTC
cdr3_aa: CASSFSSLRGEQYF

j_call: TRBJ1-2
clone_size: .
d_call: .
v_call: TRBV7-8
cdr3_nt: TGTGTCAGCAGCTTAGGAGTTAACTATGGCTACACCTTC
cdr3_aa: CVSSLGVNYGYTF

j_call: TRBJ2-3
clone_size: .
d_call: TRBD2
v_call: TRBV9
cdr3_nt: TGTGCCAGCAGCGTTAGCGGGGGGGACGCAGATACGCAGTATTTT
cdr3_aa: CASSVSGGDADTQYF

j_call: TRBJ2-7
clone_size: .
d_call: .
v_call: TRBV7-2
cdr3_nt: TGTGCCAGCAGTATCTCCAGGGTCGAGCAGTACTTC
cdr3_aa: CASSISRVEQYF

j_call: TRBJ2-3
clone_size: once
d_call: TRBD2
v_call: TRBV4-1
cdr3_nt: TGCGCCAGCAGCCAAGACCCCCCGGGGGGTAGCACAGATACGCAGTATTTT
cdr3_aa: CASSQDPPGGSTDTQYF

j_call: TRBJ1-1
clone_size: .
d_call: .
v_call: TRBV15
cdr3_nt: TGTGCCACCAGCAGAGACGACAGTCGGGCCCCTGAAGCTTTCTTT
cdr3_aa: CATSRDDSRAPEAFF

j_call: TRBJ2-1
clone_size: .
d_call: TRBD2
v_call: TRBV7-2
cdr3_nt: TGTGCCAGCAGTCTAGCGGGGGGGACGTACAATGAGCAGTTCTTC
cdr3_aa: CASSLAGGTYNEQFF

j_call: TRBJ1-3
clone_size: few
d_call: TRBD1
v_call: TRBV7-4
cdr3_nt: TGTGCCAGCAGCCCTGTGGACAGGGGGAGGAGAAACACCATATATTTT
cdr3_aa: CASSPVDRGRRNTIYF

j_call: TRBJ1-5
clone_size: few
d_call: TRBD1
v_call: TRBV9
cdr3_nt: TGTGCCAGCAGTGTAGACAGGGAAGGGCGGCCCCAGCATTTT
cdr3_aa: CASSVDREGRPQHF

j_call: TRBJ2-3
clone_size: .
d_call: TRBD2
v_call: TRBV5-1
cdr3_nt: TGCGCCAGCAGCACTGGGACTAGCGGAGGTGCAGATACGCAGTATTTT
cdr3_aa: CASSTGTSGGADTQYF

j_call: TRBJ2-6
clone_size: few
d_call: .
v_call: TRBV5-1
cdr3_nt: TGCGCCAGCAGCCCGACCCCAGGGATGGTTAACGTCCTGACTTTC
cdr3_aa: CASSPTPGMVNVLTF

j_call: TRBJ2-3
clone_size: .
d_call: .
v_call: TRBV5-1
cdr3_nt: TGCGCCAGCAGCTTGGACGCGGATACGCAGTATTTT
cdr3_aa: CASSLDADTQYF

j_call: TRBJ1-2
clone_size: .
d_call: TRBD1
v_call: TRBV11-1
cdr3_nt: TGTGCCAGCAGCGACTCAGGGGGCCGGAACTATGGCTACACCTTC
cdr3_aa: CASSDSGGRNYGYTF

j_call: TRBJ1-5
clone_size: .
d_call: TRBD1
v_call: TRBV7-8
cdr3_nt: TGTGCCAGCAGCTCCCGGGACAGGGATGATCAGCCCCAGCATTTT
cdr3_aa: CASSSRDRDDQPQHF

j_call: TRBJ2-3
clone_size: .
d_call: TRBD1
v_call: TRBV7-2
cdr3_nt: TGTGCCAGCAGCTTAATCCCAGGCAGGGGGTCAGATACGCAGTATTTT
cdr3_aa: CASSLIPGRGSDTQYF

j_call: TRBJ1-1
clone_size: .
d_call: .
v_call: TRBV5-1
cdr3_nt: TGCGCCAGCAGCGGAGGCCCCGGGACCGGGAGGAACACTGAAGCTTTCTTT
cdr3_aa: CASSGGPGTGRNTEAFF

j_call: TRBJ2-5
clone_size: .
d_call: .
v_call: TRBV9
cdr3_nt: TGTGCCAGCAGCGTAGGCGGGACCGTGTACCAAGAGACCCAGTACTTC
cdr3_aa: CASSVGGTVYQETQYF

j_call: TRBJ2-2
clone_size: .
d_call: TRBD2
v_call: TRBV6-5
cdr3_nt: TGTGCCAGCGTGGGGGGGAGGGGTTCGTACGGGGAGCTGTTTTTT
cdr3_aa: CASVGGRGSYGELFF

j_call: TRBJ2-7
clone_size: .
d_call: .
v_call: TRBV29-1
cdr3_nt: TGCAGCGTTGACAGGGGTTACGAGCAGTACTTC
cdr3_aa: CSVDRGYEQYF

j_call: TRBJ2-1
clone_size: .
d_call: .
v_call: TRBV5-4
cdr3_nt: TGTGCCAGCAGCTTGGTTCTAGCAGACAATGAGCAGTTCTTC
cdr3_aa: CASSLVLADNEQFF

j_call: TRBJ1-5
clone_size: once
d_call: .
v_call: TRBV30
cdr3_nt: TGTGCCTGGAGTGAGAAACTAAATCAGCCCCAGCATTTT
cdr3_aa: CAWSEKLNQPQHF

j_call: TRBJ1-5
clone_size: .
d_call: .
v_call: TRBV30
cdr3_nt: TGTGCCTGGAGTTTAACCGGGCAGCCCCAGCATTTT
cdr3_aa: CAWSLTGQPQHF

j_call: TRBJ1-1
clone_size: .
d_call: .
v_call: TRBV7-9
cdr3_nt: TGTGCCAGCAGCCCAAGGGGAGGGCTGAGGACAAGGAGCACTGAAGCTTTCTTT
cdr3_aa: CASSPRGGLRTRSTEAFF

j_call: TRBJ2-3
clone_size: .
d_call: .
v_call: TRBV28
cdr3_nt: TGTGCCAGCGGAACAGGTGCCACAGATACGCAGTATTTT
cdr3_aa: CASGTGATDTQYF

j_call: TRBJ2-3
clone_size: .
d_call: TRBD2
v_call: TRBV7-2
cdr3_nt: TGTGCCAGCAGCTTATGGGAGGGAGACCGAGATACGCAGTATTTT
cdr3_aa: CASSLWEGDRDTQYF

j_call: TRBJ1-1
clone_size: .
d_call: .
v_call: TRBV5-1
cdr3_nt: TGCGCCAGCAGCTTGGCGCGGGGGCGAGGGGCTGAAGCTTTCTTT
cdr3_aa: CASSLARGRGAEAFF

j_call: TRBJ2-7
clone_size: once
d_call: TRBD1
v_call: TRBV27
cdr3_nt: TGTGCCAGCAGTCTCATCGGACAGGCCTACGAGCAGTACTTC
cdr3_aa: CASSLIGQAYEQYF

j_call: TRBJ2-7
clone_size: .
d_call: .
v_call: TRBV29-1
cdr3_nt: TGCAGCGTTGTGGCTCAGGGTCGGGCCTACGAGCAGTACTTC
cdr3_aa: CSVVAQGRAYEQYF

j_call: TRBJ2-3
clone_size: .
d_call: TRBD1
v_call: TRBV7-2
cdr3_nt: TGTGCCAGCAGCCGTATGACAGGGATGACAGATACGCAGTATTTT
cdr3_aa: CASSRMTGMTDTQYF

j_call: TRBJ2-7
clone_size: .
d_call: .
v_call: TRBV19
cdr3_nt: TGTGCCAGTAGTATGGGAGCCTCTTCCTACGAGCAGTACTTC
cdr3_aa: CASSMGASSYEQYF

j_call: TRBJ1-5
clone_size: .
d_call: .
v_call: TRBV7-2
cdr3_nt: TGTGCCAGCAGCTTAGATCGGGCAGGGGAGGGTCAGCCCCAGCATTTT
cdr3_aa: CASSLDRAGEGQPQHF

j_call: TRBJ1-1
clone_size: .
d_call: TRBD1
v_call: TRBV11-2
cdr3_nt: TGTGCCAGCAGCTTAGACCCTACACAGGGGGCAGGCACTGAAGCTTTCTTT
cdr3_aa: CASSLDPTQGAGTEAFF

j_call: TRBJ1-4
clone_size: .
d_call: .
v_call: TRBV6-5
cdr3_nt: TGTGCCAGCAGTTCCCGCGGGGCAACTAATGAAAAACTGTTTTTT
cdr3_aa: CASSSRGATNEKLFF

j_call: TRBJ2-1
clone_size: .
d_call: TRBD1
v_call: TRBV9
cdr3_nt: TGTGCCAGCAGCGCTGGGACAGGGGCCGGCAATGAGCAGTTCTTC
cdr3_aa: CASSAGTGAGNEQFF

j_call: TRBJ1-5
clone_size: .
d_call: TRBD1
v_call: TRBV5-6
cdr3_nt: TGTGCCAGCAGCCCCTGGGACAGGGATCAGCCCCAGCATTTT
cdr3_aa: CASSPWDRDQPQHF

j_call: TRBJ2-7
clone_size: .
d_call: TRBD1
v_call: TRBV19
cdr3_nt: TGTGCCAGTAGAGCTAGGGACAGGGCCTACGAGCAGTACTTC
cdr3_aa: CASRARDRAYEQYF

j_call: TRBJ1-6
clone_size: .
d_call: .
v_call: TRBV10-3
cdr3_nt: TGTGCCATCAGTGCGGGGAATTCACCCCTCCACTTT
cdr3_aa: CAISAGNSPLHF

j_call: TRBJ1-4
clone_size: .
d_call: .
v_call: TRBV30
cdr3_nt: TGTGCCTGGAGGGCAGGTTACAATGAAAAACTGTTTTTT
cdr3_aa: CAWRAGYNEKLFF

j_call: TRBJ1-1
clone_size: .
d_call: .
v_call: TRBV7-2
cdr3_nt: TGTGCCAGCAGCTTAGCGCGGCCCGCTGAAGCTTTCTTT
cdr3_aa: CASSLARPAEAFF

j_call: TRBJ1-4
clone_size: .
d_call: .
v_call: TRBV5-1
cdr3_nt: TGCGCCAGCAGCCCGGGCGGGAAAGGGGATTTTAATGAAAAACTGTTTTTT
cdr3_aa: CASSPGGKGDFNEKLFF

j_call: TRBJ1-6
clone_size: .
d_call: TRBD1
v_call: TRBV10-1
cdr3_nt: TGCGCCAGCATTCGGGACAGGGCGCGAAATTCACCCCTCCACTTT
cdr3_aa: CASIRDRARNSPLHF

j_call: TRBJ2-5
clone_size: .
d_call: TRBD1
v_call: TRBV7-2
cdr3_nt: TGTGCCAGCAGCGCGAAGACAGGGGGCGGGGAGACCCAGTACTTC
cdr3_aa: CASSAKTGGGETQYF

j_call: TRBJ2-1
clone_size: .
d_call: .
v_call: TRBV4-1
cdr3_nt: TGCGCCAGCAGCCTTACCAACATGGAGCAGTTCTTC
cdr3_aa: CASSLTNMEQFF

j_call: TRBJ2-1
clone_size: .
d_call: .
v_call: TRBV5-1
cdr3_nt: TGCGCCAGCAGCTTGGTGGTGGGAGCCCCTAGTGATGAGCAGTTCTTC
cdr3_aa: CASSLVVGAPSDEQFF

j_call: TRBJ1-2
clone_size: .
d_call: .
v_call: TRBV7-2
cdr3_nt: TGTGCCAGCAGCCCAGACAGGAACTATGGCTACACCTTC
cdr3_aa: CASSPDRNYGYTF

j_call: TRBJ2-5
clone_size: few
d_call: TRBD2
v_call: TRBV5-1
cdr3_nt: TGCGCCAGCTGCCTAGCGGGAAACCAAGAGACCCAGTACTTC
cdr3_aa: CASCLAGNQETQYF

j_call: TRBJ1-1
clone_size: .
d_call: TRBD1
v_call: TRBV6-6
cdr3_nt: TGTGCCAGCGGAGGTGGGGGACAGGGGGCCGGTGAAGCTTTCTTT
cdr3_aa: CASGGGGQGAGEAFF

j_call: TRBJ2-1
clone_size: .
d_call: TRBD2
v_call: TRBV25-1
cdr3_nt: TGTGCCAGCAGTGAATTCCGACTAGCGGGGGGCAATGAGCAGTTCTTC
cdr3_aa: CASSEFRLAGGNEQFF